A few counts support the clone carrying this T cell receptor beta chain. Its antigen remains unidentified. This sample stems from a study of T cells in Graves' hyperthyroidism and ophthalmopathy. Findings and caveats of the study: Ophthalmopathy, which appeared later, was predicted by the model a median approximately 6.7 months before onset.

RNA transcripts yielded amplified TCR beta CDR3 regions. Carried out on the TCR CDR3, a first-round RT-PCR used the HTBI primer set. Using its own MiXCR run on the multiplex PCR reads, TCRdb lists one record per CDR3 protein. The table lists 250,000 to 350,000 distinct CDR3 sequences, 16% of them singletons. Sequencing was carried out using blood. The receptor comes from a man younger than 40 with Graves' hyperthyroidism.

The CDR3 DNA reads as TGCAGCGTATTACAGGGAGTCGGGAACACTGAAGCTTTCTTT. This encodes CSVLQGVGNTEAFF. This chain joins TRBV29-1 and TRBJ1-1; TRBD1 is a possible D gene (6 bases). The CDR3 contains 14 residues. Looked up from germline, CDR1 is SQVTM and CDR2 is ANQGSEA. V gave up 6 bases and J gave up 1 base, with 15 bases separating them. Based on the CDR3 plus reference TRBV29-1 and TRBJ1-1, the full variable domain is SAVISQKPSRDICQRGTSLTIQCQVDSQVTMMFWYRQQPGQSLTLIATANQGSEATYESGFVIDKFPISRPNLTFSTLTVSNMSPEDSSIYLCSVLQGVGNTEAFFGQGTRLTVV.